These 14 T cell receptor beta chains came from one sample sequenced in a study of early T cells in non-severe SARS-CoV-2 infection. TCRdb recomputed calls from the 5' RACE reads with MiXCR, one row per CDR3 protein. The sample lists 53,000 or so distinct CDR3 sequences, 7% to 9% occurring once. The sequenced material came from whole blood. The receptors derive from an adult who was a healthcare worker with PCR-confirmed SARS-CoV-2 infection or an uninfected control (not recorded which).

In this sample, this clonotype turned up a few times. The V gene is TRBV6-6, the J gene TRBJ2-5; 11 bases line up with TRBD2. V was pared by 6 bases and J by 4 bases, with 7 bases of the junction left unmatched. Germline CDR1 MNHNY, CDR2 SVGAGI (reference sequence). The CDR3 totals 15 residues. The CDR3 DNA follows: TGTGCCAGCAGCACTAGCGGGGGACCTCGAGAGACCCAGTACTTC. This gives the protein CASSTSGGPRETQYF.

This sequence joins TRBV20-1 and TRBJ2-3; possibly TRBD1 for D (6 bases). The CDR3 sequence is 16 residues long. V lost 2 bases to trimming and J lost 1 base, with 16 bases between them. Per germline, CDR1 DFQATT and CDR2 SNEGSKA (reference sequence). The CDR3 sequence is CSARWRWGPGTDTQYF. CDR3 coding DNA: TGCAGTGCTAGATGGAGGTGGGGGCCCGGCACAGATACGCAGTATTTT.

This clonotype was recorded at least ten times. The chain uses TRBV28 and TRBJ2-2; 7 bases are a match to TRBD1. This CDR3 is 17 amino acids long. Per germline, CDR1 MDHEN and CDR2 SYDVKM. V was pared by 5 bases and J by 6 bases, with 15 bases of the junction left unmatched. The CDR3, as DNA: TGTGCCAGCAGTCAAAACGCCCGGACAGGTCGAGCCGGGGAGCTGTTTTTT. This codes for CASSQNARTGRAGELFF.

This clonotype was counted between two and nine times. The rearrangement uses TRBV7-2 and TRBJ1-6; unclear D gene. Germline CDR1 is SGHTA and CDR2 is FQGNSA. This CDR3 spans 17 amino acids. Trimming took off 1 base at V and 0 bases at J, with 10 bases between the two ends. The CDR3 nucleotides read TGTGCCAGCAGCTTAGTGGGGTCGAGCTCCTATAATTCACCCCTCCACTTT. Protein sequence: CASSLVGSSSYNSPLHF. Variable domain in full (rest from reference TRBV7-2 and TRBJ1-6): GAGVSQSPSNKVTEKGKDVELRCDPISGHTALYWYRQSLGQGLEFLIYFQGNSAPDKSGLPSDRFSAERTGGSVSTLTIQRTQQEDSAVYLCASSLVGSSSYNSPLHFGNGTRLTVT.

The chain is built from TRBV20-1 and TRBJ2-3; D gene uncertain. Trimming shortened V by 1 base and J by 2 bases, and 4 bases separated the two germline ends. CDR1 is DFQATT, CDR2 SNEGSKA, per germline (reference sequence). The CDR3 is 12 residues long. CDR3 DNA sequence: TGCAGTGCTAGAGGGGCCACAGATACGCAGTATTTT. Protein sequence: CSARGATDTQYF.

This clonotype was observed at least ten times. The chain has TRBV6-2 or TRBV6-3 and TRBJ1-1, with D hard to call. Per germline, CDR1 MNHEY and CDR2 SVGEGT. With 7 bases removed from V and 4 bases from J, the gap between germline ends came to 19 bases. The CDR3 spans 15 residues. This chain's CDR3 is CASTYISLSSTEAFF. The CDR3 DNA follows: TGTGCCAGCACCTACATCTCCCTTTCCAGCACTGAAGCTTTCTTT.

The V call is TRBV6-6, the J call TRBJ1-5; 7 bases align to TRBD1. The CDR3 consists of 17 residues. The germline CDR1 and CDR2 sequences are MNHNY and SVGAGI (reference sequence). V lost 2 bases to trimming and J lost 0 bases; unmatched junction nucleotides: 7. CDR3 amino acids: CASSYRQGDRSNQPQHF. The CDR3 DNA follows: TGTGCCAGCAGTTACCGGCAGGGGGACCGTAGCAATCAGCCCCAGCATTTT.

In its sample, this clonotype was seen many times. The chain uses TRBV4-1 and TRBJ1-2; possible D gene TRBD1, 5 bases. Germline V gives CDR1 MGHRA, CDR2 YSYEKL. Trimming took 2 bases from V and 3 from J, leaving 13 bases between them. The CDR3 is 15 residues long. CDR3 in amino acids: CASSQSSGNYYGYTF. The CDR3 DNA reads as TGCGCCAGCAGCCAATCGTCAGGGAACTACTATGGCTACACCTTC.

V and J are TRBV9 and TRBJ1-6; D not resolved. This CDR3 comprises 15 residues. Looked up from germline, CDR1 is SGDLS and CDR2 is YYNGEE. V shed 0 bases and J shed 7 bases, with 11 bases lying between them. In nucleotides, the CDR3 is TGTGCCAGCAGCGTAGACACAGTAGCGAATTCACCCCTCCACTTT. Translating gives CASSVDTVANSPLHF.

This clonotype appeared many times. The chain couples TRBV20-1 to TRBJ1-5; unclear D gene. The V gene lost 0 bases and the J gene lost 0 bases, with 9 bases spanning the gap. The CDR3 spans 15 residues. Germline V gives CDR1 DFQATT, CDR2 SNEGSKA (reference sequence). The CDR3 sequence: CSAREGGNSNQPQHF. As DNA, the CDR3 is TGCAGTGCTAGAGAAGGCGGGAATAGCAATCAGCCCCAGCATTTT.

The sample holds a few counts of this clonotype. J is TRBJ2-7 and V is TRBV5-1, with D maybe TRBD1 (6 bases). The V end lost 1 base, the J end lost 3 bases, and 20 bases lay between the germline ends. The CDR3 runs 17 residues. The germline V gene encodes CDR1 SGHRS and CDR2 YFSETQ. CDR3 region: CASSLYEGESLIYEQYF. As DNA, the CDR3 is TGCGCCAGCAGCTTGTATGAGGGGGAAAGCTTGATCTACGAGCAGTACTTC.

Ten or more counts support this clonotype. The chain is built from TRBV12-3 or TRBV12-4 and TRBJ1-5, with D maybe TRBD1 (5 bases). Trimming pared 1 base from V and 0 bases from J, leaving 10 bases between. CDR3 length: 16 amino acids. CDR3 sequence (DNA): TGTGCCAGCAGTTTAGGGGGGACTTATAGCAATCAGCCCCAGCATTTT. This sequence encodes CASSLGGTYSNQPQHF.

The chain joins TRBV6-7 to TRBJ2-7, with TRBD1 identical over 9 bases. TRBV6-7 is flagged as an ORF with uncertain function. The CDR3 runs 15 residues. V was pared by 5 bases and J by 4 bases, with 9 bases of the junction left unmatched. The CDR3 protein is CASSEPGQGLYEQYF. The CDR3 DNA follows: TGTGCCAGCAGTGAACCGGGACAGGGTTTATACGAGCAGTACTTC.

The chain employs TRBV12-3 or TRBV12-4 and TRBJ2-2; 11 nucleotides line up with TRBD2. The V gene end was trimmed by 7 bases and the J gene end by 4 bases; junction bases not matched to a gene: 8. The CDR3 is made up of 16 amino acids. The CDR3 DNA follows: TGTGCCAGCACCGTCATAGCGGGGGGGCGCACCGGGGAGCTGTTTTTT. This encodes CASTVIAGGRTGELFF.